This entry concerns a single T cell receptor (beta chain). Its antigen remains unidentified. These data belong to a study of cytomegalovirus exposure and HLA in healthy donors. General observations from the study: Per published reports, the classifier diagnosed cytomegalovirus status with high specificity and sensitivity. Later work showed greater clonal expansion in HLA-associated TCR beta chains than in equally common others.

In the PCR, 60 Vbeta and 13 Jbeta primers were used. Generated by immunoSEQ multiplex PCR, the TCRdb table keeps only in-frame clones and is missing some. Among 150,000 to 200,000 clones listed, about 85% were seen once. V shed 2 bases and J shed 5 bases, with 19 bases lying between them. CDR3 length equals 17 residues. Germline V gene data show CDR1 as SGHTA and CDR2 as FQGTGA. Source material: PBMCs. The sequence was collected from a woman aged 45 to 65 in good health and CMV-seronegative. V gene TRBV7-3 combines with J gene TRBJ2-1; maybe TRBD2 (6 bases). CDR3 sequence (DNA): TGTGCCAGCAGCTTAGAGCCCCCGGGGACTTCAAACAATGAGCAGTTCTTC. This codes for CASSLEPPGTSNNEQFF. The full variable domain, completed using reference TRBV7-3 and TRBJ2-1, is GAGVSQTPSNKVTEKGKYVELRCDPISGHTALYWYRQSLGQGPEFLIYFQGTGAADDSGLPNDRFFAVRPEGSVSTLKIQRTERGDSAVYLCASSLEPPGTSNNEQFFGPGTRLTVL.